These T cell receptor beta chains were read from a single sample in a study of vaccination and CD4 T cells after COVID-19. TCRdb passed the PCR reads through MiXCR, listing each CDR3 protein once. The table lists around 7,000 distinct CDR3 sequences, about two fifths of them singletons. The antigens these receptors bind are not known. The specimen sequenced was CD4+ T cells from blood, cultured in vitro. The receptors were sampled from a human donor in good health. Each CDR3 is given with its conserved first and last residue. Each record gives: J gene, D gene, CDR3 length, clone size, V gene, CDR3 DNA, CDR3 protein. The D gene is left open where the match is weak. Size tells how often a clone was seen (once, few, many) or the class of an expanded clone, and some rows leave it out.

J gene: TRBJ2-3; D gene: NA; CDR3 length: 14; clone size: few; V gene: TRBV24-1; CDR3 DNA: TGTGCCACCAGTGATCCGTGGCCCACAGATACGCAGTATTTT; CDR3 protein: CATSDPWPTDTQYF
J gene: TRBJ1-1; D gene: TRBD1; CDR3 length: 15; clone size: NA; V gene: TRBV10-3; CDR3 DNA: TGTGCCATCACCAATCCGGGACAGGGTTCCCCTGAAGCTTTCTTT; CDR3 protein: CAITNPGQGSPEAFF
J gene: TRBJ1-6; D gene: NA; CDR3 length: 14; clone size: NA; V gene: TRBV6-4; CDR3 DNA: TGTGCCAGCAGTGAACAGGGTGGTAATTCACCCCTCCACTTT; CDR3 protein: CASSEQGGNSPLHF
J gene: TRBJ1-1; D gene: NA; CDR3 length: 13; clone size: NA; V gene: TRBV11-1; CDR3 DNA: TGTGCCAGCAGCACGGACACCTACACTGAAGTTTTCTTT; CDR3 protein: CASSTDTYTEVFF
J gene: TRBJ1-1; D gene: NA; CDR3 length: 11; clone size: few; V gene: TRBV20-1; CDR3 DNA: TGCAGTGCTTATCTAAACACTGAAGCTTTCTTT; CDR3 protein: CSAYLNTEAFF
J gene: TRBJ1-1; D gene: NA; CDR3 length: 16; clone size: NA; V gene: TRBV20-1; CDR3 DNA: TGCAGTGCTAGAGATGTCAGTATCAGGGGGAACACTGAAGCTTTCTTT; CDR3 protein: CSARDVSIRGNTEAFF
J gene: TRBJ1-2; D gene: TRBD1; CDR3 length: 15; clone size: NA; V gene: TRBV6-1; CDR3 DNA: TGTGCCAGCAAACCGGGACAGGGGTTTTACTATGGCTACACCTTC; CDR3 protein: CASKPGQGFYYGYTF
J gene: TRBJ2-3; D gene: NA; CDR3 length: 14; clone size: few; V gene: TRBV20-1; CDR3 DNA: TGCAGTGCTAGAGGAGATTACGAGTCAGATACGCAGTATTTT; CDR3 protein: CSARGDYESDTQYF
J gene: TRBJ2-5; D gene: NA; CDR3 length: 13; clone size: few; V gene: TRBV7-8; CDR3 DNA: TGTGCCAGCAGCTTGTTATTCCAAGAGACCCAGTACTTC; CDR3 protein: CASSLLFQETQYF
J gene: TRBJ1-4; D gene: TRBD1; CDR3 length: 13; clone size: NA; V gene: TRBV28; CDR3 DNA: TGTGCCAGCAGCCGGACAGGGCATGAAAAACTGCTTTTT; CDR3 protein: CASSRTGHEKLLF
J gene: TRBJ1-6; D gene: TRBD1; CDR3 length: 12; clone size: NA; V gene: TRBV30; CDR3 DNA: TGTGCCTTGGGACAGGAAATTTCACCCCTCCACTTT; CDR3 protein: CALGQEISPLHF
J gene: TRBJ2-7; D gene: NA; CDR3 length: 14; clone size: NA; V gene: TRBV7-6; CDR3 DNA: TGTGCCAGCAGCCACTCCGGGTCCGCCTACGAGCAGTACTTC; CDR3 protein: CASSHSGSAYEQYF
J gene: TRBJ1-5; D gene: NA; CDR3 length: 13; clone size: NA; V gene: TRBV19; CDR3 DNA: TGTGCCAGTAGTGACCAAGGCGGACAGCCCCAGCATTTT; CDR3 protein: CASSDQGGQPQHF
J gene: TRBJ1-5; D gene: NA; CDR3 length: 15; clone size: NA; V gene: TRBV19; CDR3 DNA: TGTGCCAGTACTCTTAGACACGCTAGCAATCAGCCCCAGCATTTT; CDR3 protein: CASTLRHASNQPQHF
J gene: TRBJ2-5; D gene: NA; CDR3 length: 13; clone size: NA; V gene: TRBV7-9; CDR3 DNA: TGTGCCAGCAGCTTAGCGGACAGAGAGACCCAGTACTTC; CDR3 protein: CASSLADRETQYF
J gene: TRBJ1-3; D gene: NA; CDR3 length: 13; clone size: NA; V gene: TRBV7-4; CDR3 DNA: TGTGCCAGCAGCTTACTGGCTGGAAACACCATATATTTT; CDR3 protein: CASSLLAGNTIYF